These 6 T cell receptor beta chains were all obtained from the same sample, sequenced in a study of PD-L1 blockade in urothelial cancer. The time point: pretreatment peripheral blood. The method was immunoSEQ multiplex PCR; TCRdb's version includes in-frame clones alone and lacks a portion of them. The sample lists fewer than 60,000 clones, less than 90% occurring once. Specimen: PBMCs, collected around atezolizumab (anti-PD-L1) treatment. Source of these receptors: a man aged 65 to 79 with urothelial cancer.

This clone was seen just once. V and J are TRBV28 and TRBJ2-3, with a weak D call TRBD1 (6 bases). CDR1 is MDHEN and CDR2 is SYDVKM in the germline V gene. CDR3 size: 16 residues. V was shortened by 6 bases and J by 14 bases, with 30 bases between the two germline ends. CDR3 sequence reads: CASSPRGKATHRYAYF. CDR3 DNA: TGTGCCAGCAGCCCAAGGGGGAAGGCCACGCACAGATACGCGTATTTT.

The CDR3: CASSPLAGGHEQYF. In DNA, the CDR3 is TGTGCCAGCAGTCCACTAGCGGGAGGCCACGAGCAGTACTTC. The chain has TRBV28 and TRBJ2-7; 12 nucleotides line up with TRBD2. Looked up from germline, CDR1 is MDHEN and CDR2 is SYDVKM. The CDR3 spans 14 residues. V lost 5 bases and J lost 5; bases outside the gene matches: 4.

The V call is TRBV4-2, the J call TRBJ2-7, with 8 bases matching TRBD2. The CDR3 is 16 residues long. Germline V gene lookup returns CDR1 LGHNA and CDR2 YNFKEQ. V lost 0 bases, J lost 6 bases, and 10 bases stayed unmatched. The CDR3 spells CASSQDQLGGRREQYF. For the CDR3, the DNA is TGTGCCAGCAGCCAAGATCAGTTGGGCGGGAGGCGCGAGCAGTACTTC.

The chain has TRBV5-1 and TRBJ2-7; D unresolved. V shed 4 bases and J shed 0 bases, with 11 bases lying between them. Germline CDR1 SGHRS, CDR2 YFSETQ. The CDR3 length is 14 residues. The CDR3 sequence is CASSLGWSSYEQYF. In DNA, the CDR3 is TGCGCCAGCAGCCTGGGCTGGAGCTCCTACGAGCAGTACTTC.

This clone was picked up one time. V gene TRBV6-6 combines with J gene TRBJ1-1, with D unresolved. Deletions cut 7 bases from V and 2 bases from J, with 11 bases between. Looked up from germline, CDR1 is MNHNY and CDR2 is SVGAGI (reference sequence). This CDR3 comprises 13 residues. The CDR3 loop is CASTYSVNTEAFF. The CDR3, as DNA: TGTGCCAGCACCTACAGTGTAAACACTGAAGCTTTCTTT.

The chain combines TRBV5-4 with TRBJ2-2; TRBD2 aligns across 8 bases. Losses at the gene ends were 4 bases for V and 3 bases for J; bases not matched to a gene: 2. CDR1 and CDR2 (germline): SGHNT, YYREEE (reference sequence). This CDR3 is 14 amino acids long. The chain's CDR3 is CASSTGGDTGELFF. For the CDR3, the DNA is TGTGCCAGCAGCACGGGGGGGGACACCGGGGAGCTGTTTTTT.